These T cell receptor beta chains were read from a single sample in a study of cytotoxic CD8 clonotypes in ibrutinib-treated CLL. Clones were read by immunoSEQ multiplex PCR, and TCRdb kept only the in-frame ones, dropping some. The sample contains hundreds of thousands of clones, more than 75% of which appear only once. The material was PBMCs, obtained after 12 months of ibrutinib treatment. Every receptor here comes from a human donor with chronic lymphocytic leukemia. CDR3s include the opening cysteine and the closing phenylalanine or tryptophan. Fields, in order: J gene, V gene, clone size, D gene, CDR3 protein. The D gene is left open where the match is weak. Clone sizes are given selectively: once, few, many, or a class where the clone is expanded.

j_call: TRBJ2-7; v_call: TRBV7-8; clone_size: NA; d_call: NA; cdr3_aa: CAVKGAYEQYF
j_call: TRBJ2-7; v_call: TRBV4-1; clone_size: NA; d_call: TRBD2; cdr3_aa: CASSQVRASGSEQYF
j_call: TRBJ2-3; v_call: TRBV2; clone_size: NA; d_call: NA; cdr3_aa: CASSVQGSSTDTQYF
j_call: TRBJ1-5; v_call: TRBV5-6; clone_size: NA; d_call: TRBD1; cdr3_aa: CASSLAWTGGANQPQHF
j_call: TRBJ1-1; v_call: TRBV5-1; clone_size: few; d_call: NA; cdr3_aa: CASSARGGGTEAFF
j_call: TRBJ1-1; v_call: TRBV5-4; clone_size: NA; d_call: NA; cdr3_aa: CASSREGIRAEAFF
j_call: TRBJ2-7; v_call: TRBV27; clone_size: NA; d_call: NA; cdr3_aa: CASSLGADRKYEQYF
j_call: TRBJ1-2; v_call: TRBV6-6; clone_size: NA; d_call: TRBD1; cdr3_aa: CASSSDRGHYGYTF
j_call: TRBJ1-2; v_call: TRBV5-6; clone_size: NA; d_call: NA; cdr3_aa: CASSLDYGYTF
j_call: TRBJ1-1; v_call: TRBV5-1; clone_size: NA; d_call: NA; cdr3_aa: CASSLVRGHWEDTEAFF
j_call: TRBJ1-2; v_call: TRBV7-3; clone_size: NA; d_call: TRBD1; cdr3_aa: CASSLRTGWNYGYTF
j_call: TRBJ2-3; v_call: TRBV19; clone_size: many; d_call: NA; cdr3_aa: CASSIGDFPPQYF
j_call: TRBJ2-1; v_call: TRBV2; clone_size: NA; d_call: TRBD2; cdr3_aa: CASTPSSGGYNEQFF
j_call: TRBJ2-7; v_call: TRBV6-5; clone_size: NA; d_call: NA; cdr3_aa: CASSYSSRGLEQYF
j_call: TRBJ2-1; v_call: TRBV14; clone_size: NA; d_call: NA; cdr3_aa: CASSRTGASYNEQFF
j_call: TRBJ1-5; v_call: TRBV7-3; clone_size: once; d_call: NA; cdr3_aa: CASSTNGDQPQHF
j_call: TRBJ2-7; v_call: TRBV9; clone_size: NA; d_call: NA; cdr3_aa: CASSGKGNEQYF